A selection of T cell receptor beta chains follows, all from one sample in a study of T cell therapy after organ transplantation. Profiled with immunoSEQ multiplex PCR; TCRdb holds only in-frame clones, not every one. The sample records about 18,000 clones, around 81% being singletons. Antigens for these TCRs are unknown. Sample: CD8+ T cells from blood, taken after autologous CMV-specific T cell therapy. These receptors were taken from a human patient who had received a solid organ transplant and had CMV disease. T cells may partly derive from the graft donor. Each CDR3 is given with its conserved first and last residue. The D gene is left open where the match is weak. Clone size is stated in some rows and not others, as once, few, many or a class when expanded.

d_gene	j_gene	abundance	v_gene	CDR3nt	CDR3aa
TRBD1	TRBJ1-2	-	TRBV30	TGTGCCTGGAGTGGGGGAAGACAGGGTCCTTCTAACTATGGCTACACCTTC	CAWSGGRQGPSNYGYTF
TRBD1	TRBJ1-1	few	TRBV27	TGTGCCAGCAGTTTGGGGACAGGGAACACTGAAGCTTTCTTT	CASSLGTGNTEAFF
TRBD2	TRBJ2-1	-	TRBV19	TGTGCCAGTAGTATTGGTCTAGCGGGGATCTACAATGAGCAGTTCTTC	CASSIGLAGIYNEQFF
-	TRBJ2-3	medium-sized	TRBV7-3	TGTGCCAGCAGCCCCCTTTTCTCCGGGGGCGTAGATACGCAGTATTTT	CASSPLFSGGVDTQYF
-	TRBJ2-2	once	TRBV7-8	TGTGCCAGCAGCTTATCCGGGGGTTGGACCGGGGAGCTGTTTTTT	CASSLSGGWTGELFF
-	TRBJ1-2	few	TRBV10-1	TGCGCCAGCAGTGAGTCTGAAGATTATGGCTACACCTTC	CASSESEDYGYTF
-	TRBJ2-7	-	TRBV28	TGTGCCACCCGATTAGGGGGAGGGGAAACCTACGAGCAGTACTTC	CATRLGGGETYEQYF
TRBD1	TRBJ2-2	-	TRBV6-4	TGTGCCAGCAGGGACAGGGGAGACACCGGGGAGCTGTTTTTT	CASRDRGDTGELFF
-	TRBJ2-2	-	TRBV4-1	TGCGCCAGCAGCCCACGAGGCGGGGTACAAACCGGGGAGCTGTTTTTT	CASSPRGGVQTGELFF
TRBD2	TRBJ2-1	-	TRBV29-1	TGCAGCGTAGAACCGGGACTAGCGTGGTATGAGCAGTTCTTC	CSVEPGLAWYEQFF
TRBD2	TRBJ2-1	-	TRBV30	TGTGCCGGGACTAGCGGGAGGGCCCTCGATGAGCAGTTCTTC	CAGTSGRALDEQFF
TRBD2	TRBJ2-5	-	TRBV4-1	TGCGCCAGCAGCCTCGTGACTAGCGGGGGGGCAAAAGAGACCCAGTACTTC	CASSLVTSGGAKETQYF
TRBD1	TRBJ2-7	-	TRBV11-2	TGTGCCAGCAGGCAGGGACAGGGGGAAAACTACGAGCAGTACTTC	CASRQGQGENYEQYF
-	TRBJ2-7	-	TRBV9	TGTGCCAGCAGCGTAATGGGGGAGAACTACGAGCAGTACTTC	CASSVMGENYEQYF
-	TRBJ1-5	few	TRBV4-1	TGCGCCAGCAGCGTCCGAGACAATCAGCCCCAGCATTTT	CASSVRDNQPQHF
-	TRBJ2-1	-	TRBV27	TGTGCCAGCAGTCCGGACTACAATGAGCAGTTCTTC	CASSPDYNEQFF
-	TRBJ2-7	-	TRBV5-1	TGCGCCAGCAGCTCTTCCGGGAGTTCCTACGAGCAGTACTTC	CASSSSGSSYEQYF
-	TRBJ2-1	-	TRBV6-5	TGTGCCAGCAGTTACCCTGACGGACAGCAGCCGGTTGAGCAGTTCTTC	CASSYPDGQQPVEQFF
TRBD2	TRBJ2-1	-	TRBV5-6	TGTGCCAGCAGCTTGGGTATAGCGGGGTATAACAATGAGCAGTTCTTC	CASSLGIAGYNNEQFF
-	TRBJ1-1	-	TRBV27	TGTGCCAGCAGTTTATTTATGAACACTGAAGCTTTCTTT	CASSLFMNTEAFF
TRBD1	TRBJ2-7	-	TRBV6-5	TGTGCCAGCAGACCGACAGGGGGTGCGGGGTACGAGCAGTACTTC	CASRPTGGAGYEQYF
TRBD2	TRBJ2-1	-	TRBV13	TGTGCCAGCAGCGCTCGACTAGCGGGGGCTCGGAATGAGCAGTTCTTC	CASSARLAGARNEQFF
TRBD1	TRBJ2-5	few	TRBV15	TGTGCCACCAGCAGAGGCGAACAGGGGCGAGAGACCCAGTACTTC	CATSRGEQGRETQYF
-	TRBJ2-4	-	TRBV9	TGTGCCAGCCGGGAGTCCAAAAACATTCAGTACTTC	CASRESKNIQYF
-	TRBJ2-3	once	TRBV21-1	TGTGCCAGCAGCCGAGGGACTAGCGGGCCAACAGATACGCAGTATTTT	CASSRGTSGPTDTQYF
TRBD1	TRBJ1-5	-	TRBV5-4	TGTGCCAGCAGCTCGGGACAGGGGGTGTTCATTAGCAATCAGCCCCAGCATTTT	CASSSGQGVFISNQPQHF